The next 26 T cell receptor beta chains were all read from a single sample in a study of Ad26.COV2.S vaccination and SARS-CoV-2 variants. The method was immunoSEQ multiplex PCR; TCRdb's version includes in-frame clones alone and lacks a portion of them. The table lists hundreds of thousands of clones, 70% to 90% of them singletons, with 3% to 4% in the top ten. Indicated treatment: some 20 received Ad26.COV2.S at low or high dose, single or two shots; about five received placebo; per-sample allocation not given. Sampling took place 63 days after the first vaccine or placebo injection. The sample here was peripheral blood, taken in a trial of Ad26.COV2.S vaccine versus placebo. The receptor source for this set is a person aged 18 to 59 who received the Ad26.COV2.S COVID-19 vaccine or a placebo.

The chain recombines TRBV19 with TRBJ1-6; D might be TRBD1 (6 bases). Between the trimmed V and J ends, which lost 6 bases and 8 bases, there was a span of 14 bases. There are 14 residues in the CDR3. The germline gives CDR1 LNHDA, CDR2 SQIVND (reference sequence). This chain's CDR3 is CASRTDRGDSPLHF. The CDR3 DNA follows: TGTGCCAGTAGAACGGACAGAGGAGATTCACCCCTCCACTTT.

The rearrangement uses TRBV12-3 or TRBV12-4 and TRBJ1-2; D is unresolved. This CDR3 has 13 amino acids. Trimming stripped 3 bases from V and 7 bases from J, with 12 bases between. The chain's CDR3 is CASSFSGGSGYTF. The CDR3 DNA reads TGTGCCAGCAGTTTCTCCGGAGGGAGTGGCTACACCTTC.

The rearrangement uses TRBV19 and TRBJ1-2; TRBD1 agrees at 7 bases. The ends lost 1 base at V and 4 bases at J; junction bases unmatched: 6. Germline V lookup: CDR1 LNHDA, CDR2 SQIVND (reference sequence). This CDR3 spans 15 amino acids. The CDR3 loop is CASSIGRDRSYGYTF. The CDR3 nucleotides are TGTGCCAGTAGTATAGGAAGGGACAGATCCTATGGCTACACCTTC.

This clone was observed a handful of times. The genes are TRBV6-6 and TRBJ2-1; 9 bases line up with TRBD2. V dropped 6 bases and J dropped 12; count of bases not matched to a gene: 6. This CDR3 has 12 residues. Germline CDR1 reads MNHNY; CDR2 reads SVGAGI (reference sequence). The CDR3 protein is CASRSSGMVQFF. The DNA for the CDR3 is TGTGCCAGCAGATCTAGCGGGATGGTGCAGTTCTTC.

This chain uses TRBV19 with TRBJ1-1, with D possibly TRBD1 on 5 matching bases. The germline V gene has CDR1 LNHDA and CDR2 SQIVND (reference sequence). The CDR3 consists of 16 residues. The ends were cut back, 5 bases at V and 8 bases at J, with 24 bases in the middle. The CDR3 nucleotides are TGTGCCAGTAGTGCAAGCGGAGGGGTTTGGGGTCCCGAAGCTTTCTTT. Translating it yields CASSASGGVWGPEAFF. Full variable domain (rest looked up from reference TRBV19 and TRBJ1-1): DGGITQSPKYLFRKEGQNVTLSCEQNLNHDAMYWYRQDPGQGLRLIYYSQIVNDFQKGDIAEGYSVSREKKESFPLTVTSAQKNPTAFYLCASSASGGVWGPEAFFGQGTRLTVV.

The rearrangement uses TRBV5-1 and TRBJ2-2; D possibly corresponds to TRBD1 (5 bases). This CDR3 has 14 residues. Germline V lookup: CDR1 SGHRS, CDR2 YFSETQ. Between the trimmed V and J ends, which lost 2 bases and 6 bases, there was a span of 11 bases. CDR3 region: CASSLSQGAGELFF. The CDR3 coding sequence is TGCGCCAGCAGCTTATCCCAGGGCGCCGGGGAGCTGTTTTTT.

The J gene is TRBJ2-6, the V gene TRBV6-5; D unclear. The CDR3 covers 14 residues. Germline V gene data show CDR1 as MNHEY and CDR2 as SVGAGI. V dropped 6 bases and J dropped 0 bases, with 6 bases sitting between them. CDR3 amino acids: CASRFISGANVLTF. As DNA, the CDR3 is TGTGCCAGCAGGTTCATCTCTGGGGCCAACGTCCTGACTTTC.

The table lists this clone with a few counts. V and J are TRBV6-5 and TRBJ2-1, with D tentatively TRBD1 (8 bases). This CDR3 is 14 amino acids long. Trimming left V 2 bases short and J 9 bases short, with 14 bases between. The germline CDR1 and CDR2 sequences are MNHEY and SVGAGI. CDR3 coding DNA: TGTGCCAGCAGTTACGCGGACAGGGAGGGTGAGCAGTTCTTC. It encodes CASSYADREGEQFF.

The chain joins TRBV5-1 to TRBJ1-2; no clear D gene. The CDR3 contains 15 residues. Germline V gene lookup returns CDR1 SGHRS and CDR2 YFSETQ. V was clipped by 2 bases and J by 2 bases, with 13 bases between them. The CDR3 loop is CASSLITDNNYGYTF. In DNA, the CDR3 is TGCGCCAGCAGCTTAATCACAGACAACAACTATGGCTACACCTTC.

J is TRBJ1-1 and V is TRBV5-1; the D is unclear. V lost 1 base and J lost 3, with 7 bases in between. The CDR3 length is 13 residues. The germline V gene has CDR1 SGHRS and CDR2 YFSETQ. Written as DNA, the CDR3 is TGCGCCAGCAGCTTGCTAAGTTACACTGAAGCTTTCTTT. Protein: CASSLLSYTEAFF.

CDR3 protein: CSASSKQGSYEQYF. The CDR3 DNA reads TGCAGTGCTAGTTCCAAACAGGGGAGCTACGAGCAGTACTTC. The chain couples TRBV20-1 to TRBJ2-7, with 7 positions matching TRBD1. The V segment lost 3 bases and the J segment 3 bases; nucleotides outside the gene matches: 8. The CDR3 is 14 residues long. Germline CDR1 reads DFQATT; CDR2 reads SNEGSKA (reference sequence).

The V call is TRBV6-2 or TRBV6-3, the J call TRBJ1-1; no clear D gene. The V end was cut by 2 bases, the J end by 6 bases, with 13 bases between. The CDR3 consists of 14 residues. Germline assignment: CDR1 MNHEY and CDR2 SVGEGT. Written as DNA, the CDR3 is TGTGCCAGCAGTTACCCAGGACGGGCCCCTGAAGCTTTCTTT. It specifies CASSYPGRAPEAFF.

Regarding this clone: The limits of the CDR3 on the DNA are not certain, so only TCRdb's listed CDR3 is given. This chain connects TRBV21-1 to TRBJ1-3. TRBV21-1 is an annotated pseudogene. The CDR3 is 13 residues long, ends included. CDR3 residues: CASLWGAGNTIYF.

The V and J genes are TRBV25-1 and TRBJ2-7; a possible D gene is TRBD1 (6 bases). Germline values: CDR1 MGHDK, CDR2 SYGVNS. The CDR3 extends over 13 amino acids. With 10 bases removed from V and 3 bases from J, the gap between germline ends came to 16 bases. The CDR3 coding sequence is TGTGCCACCACAGGGATTTTAGGCTACGAGCAGTACTTC. It yields the protein CATTGILGYEQYF.

This clone came up once. The V call is TRBV19, the J call TRBJ1-1, with no clear D. Germline V gives CDR1 LNHDA, CDR2 SQIVND (reference sequence). This CDR3 has 14 amino acids. V was trimmed by 2 bases and J by 2 bases, leaving 9 bases between them. In nucleotides, the CDR3 is TGTGCCAGTAGTATACTGACCGCTAACACTGAAGCTTTCTTT. Translation gives CASSILTANTEAFF.

The chain has TRBV12-3 or TRBV12-4 and TRBJ1-2; D uncertain. The CDR3 contains 13 residues. Between the trimmed V and J ends, which lost 5 bases and 2 bases, there was a span of 9 bases. The CDR3 is CASSPRANYGYTF. CDR3 sequence (DNA): TGTGCCAGCAGTCCCCGGGCAAACTATGGCTACACCTTC.

The chain uses TRBV7-3 and TRBJ2-1; D might be TRBD2 (5 bases). V was clipped by 5 bases and J by 9 bases, with 11 bases between them. This CDR3 has 12 residues. CDR1 and CDR2 from the germline V gene are SGHTA and FQGTGA. DNA for the CDR3: TGTGCCAGCAGCAGAGGGCAGAGTGAGCAGTTCTTC. Translated, it gives CASSRGQSEQFF.

This chain connects TRBV19 to TRBJ2-7; D unclear. The CDR3 runs 9 residues. V was trimmed by 9 bases and J by 7 bases, leaving 7 bases between them. CDR1 and CDR2 (germline): LNHDA, SQIVND (reference sequence). For the CDR3, the DNA is TGTGCCAGGCCTACGGAGCAGTACTTC. It specifies CARPTEQYF.

This chain connects TRBV6-1 to TRBJ1-2, with 11 positions matching TRBD1. CDR1 and CDR2 (germline): MNHNS, SASEGT. CDR3 length: 18 amino acids. V lost 0 bases to trimming and J lost 4 bases; unmatched junction nucleotides: 10. The DNA of the CDR3 is TGTGCCAGCAGTGAAGCGCTTCATTTAGGACAGGGGGCCTATGGCTACACCTTC. Protein sequence: CASSEALHLGQGAYGYTF.

The genes are TRBV9 and TRBJ2-7; TRBD2 agrees at 15 bases. The germline V gene encodes CDR1 SGDLS and CDR2 YYNGEE. The V gene end was trimmed by 3 bases and the J gene end by 2 bases; junction bases not matched to a gene: 0. This CDR3 contains 15 residues. CDR3 residues: CASSGTSGGAYEQYF. The CDR3 bases are TGTGCCAGCAGCGGGACTAGCGGGGGGGCCTACGAGCAGTACTTC.

This sequence joins TRBV10-3 and TRBJ1-3; 10 bases map to TRBD1. The CDR3 loop spans 16 amino acids. Germline loops: CDR1 ENHRY, CDR2 SYGVKD. Trimming at V came to 10 bases and at J to 0 bases, leaving 9 bases not matched to a gene. The CDR3, as DNA: TGTGCCACAGGACGGGACAGGGGCACCTCTGGAAACACCATATATTTT. It specifies CATGRDRGTSGNTIYF.

The chain joins TRBV5-4 to TRBJ2-7; D might be TRBD2 (6 bases). CDR1 SGHNT and CDR2 YYREEE come from the germline V gene (reference sequence). The CDR3 totals 15 residues. The V and J ends lost 0 bases and 2 bases respectively, with 12 bases between them. The CDR3 is CASSLAPGDPYEQYF. CDR3 nucleotide sequence: TGTGCCAGCAGCTTGGCCCCGGGGGACCCCTACGAGCAGTACTTC.

The V gene is TRBV20-1, the J gene TRBJ1-2, with TRBD1 matching over 9 bases. With 3 bases clipped from V and 2 bases from J, the junction kept 13 bases outside the gene matches. The CDR3 extends over 17 amino acids. The germline gives CDR1 DFQATT, CDR2 SNEGSKA (reference sequence). This CDR3 reads CSASNRGPGQGNYGYTF. The CDR3 nucleotides read TGCAGTGCTAGTAACAGAGGACCGGGACAGGGAAACTATGGCTACACCTTC.

The V call is TRBV7-2, the J call TRBJ1-1; D possibly corresponds to TRBD1 (6 bases). V lost 4 bases to trimming and J lost 6 bases, with 18 bases between them. The CDR3 totals 15 residues. Germline V gene lookup returns CDR1 SGHTA and CDR2 FQGNSA. The CDR3 coding sequence is TGTGCCAGCAGCTCCTTGACAGGCCGATTTGCTGAAGCTTTCTTT. As protein: CASSSLTGRFAEAFF.

The J gene is TRBJ2-7, the V gene TRBV15; tentative D call: TRBD2 (6 bases). CDR3 size: 15 residues. Germline V gene data show CDR1 as LNHNV and CDR2 as YYDKDF (reference sequence). The V gene lost 0 bases and the J gene lost 6 bases, with 15 bases spanning the gap. The CDR3 nucleotides are TGTGCCACCAGCAGAGAGCGGTCTGGAGGGCTCGAGCAGTACTTC. Amino acid sequence: CATSRERSGGLEQYF.

CDR3: CASSIGGARDEQFF. CDR3 sequence (DNA): TGTGCCAGTAGTATCGGGGGGGCCAGGGATGAGCAGTTCTTC. The chain recombines TRBV19 with TRBJ2-1; 8 positions match TRBD2. V lost 3 bases and J lost 8; bases outside the gene matches: 6. The CDR3 sequence is 14 residues long. The germline V gene encodes CDR1 LNHDA and CDR2 SQIVND (reference sequence).